Sequencing of this T cell receptor (beta chain) was carried out in a study of control samples from healthy donors and cancer patients. TCRdb's table, derived via immunoSEQ multiplex PCR, lists solely in-frame clones and lacks some. The sample gives approximately 170,000 clones, roughly 93% of which show up once; over 4% is in the top ten. The CDR3 is 15 amino acids. V lost 3 bases and J 3 bases, leaving 14 bases between the germline ends. Germline V gene lookup returns CDR1 SGHAT and CDR2 FQNNGV. The J gene is TRBJ1-2, the V gene TRBV11-2, with D unclear. The clonotype comes from a woman aged 55-69 years in good health. The source material was blood. The CDR3 reads CASSLTTGFDYGYTF. Here the CDR3 DNA reads TGTGCCAGCAGCTTGACGACGGGTTTCGACTATGGCTACACCTTC.